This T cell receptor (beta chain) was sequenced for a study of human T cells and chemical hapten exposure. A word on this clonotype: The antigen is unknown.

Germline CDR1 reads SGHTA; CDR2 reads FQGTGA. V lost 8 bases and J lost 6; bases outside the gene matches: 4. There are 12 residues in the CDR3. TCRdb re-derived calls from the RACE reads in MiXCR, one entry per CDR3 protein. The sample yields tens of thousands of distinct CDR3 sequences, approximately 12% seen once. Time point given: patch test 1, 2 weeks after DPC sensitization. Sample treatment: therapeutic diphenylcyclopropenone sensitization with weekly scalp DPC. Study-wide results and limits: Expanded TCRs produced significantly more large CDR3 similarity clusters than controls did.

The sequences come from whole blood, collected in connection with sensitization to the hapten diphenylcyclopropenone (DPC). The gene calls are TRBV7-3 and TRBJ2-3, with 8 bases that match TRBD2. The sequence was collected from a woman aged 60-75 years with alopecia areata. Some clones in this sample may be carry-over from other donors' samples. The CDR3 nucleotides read TGTGCCAGCTCAAGCGGGGGCGATACGCAGTATTTT. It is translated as CASSSGGDTQYF.